The T cell receptor beta chain under discussion was sequenced for a study of vaccination and CD4 T cells after COVID-19. Points from the study as a whole: From a median of about 21 to 40, SARS-CoV-2-reactive clonotypes increased, though not significantly.

Cultured CD4+ T-cell DNA underwent Oncomine TCR Beta short-read sequencing. MiXCR was run by TCRdb on the PCR reads, yielding one entry per CDR3 protein. The sample lists over 15,000 distinct CDR3 sequences, 44% seen once, with approximately 4% in the top ten. Noted treatment: 10-day PBMC culture with coronavirus spike peptide pools or control peptides (ViraFEST assay). In this sample, this clonotype turned up a few times. Its antigen remains unknown. This TCR came from a human donor who had recovered from COVID-19. Sequenced input: CD4+ T cells from blood, cultured in vitro.

CDR3 region: CASSYRTGRGQETQYF. The CDR3 DNA follows: TGTGCCAGCAGTTACAGGACAGGGAGGGGACAAGAGACCCAGTACTTC. This chain links TRBV6-5 with TRBJ2-5, with D perhaps TRBD1 (8 bases). The CDR3 spans 16 residues. V dropped 2 bases and J dropped 2 bases, with 15 bases sitting between them. Germline CDR1 MNHEY, CDR2 SVGAGI.